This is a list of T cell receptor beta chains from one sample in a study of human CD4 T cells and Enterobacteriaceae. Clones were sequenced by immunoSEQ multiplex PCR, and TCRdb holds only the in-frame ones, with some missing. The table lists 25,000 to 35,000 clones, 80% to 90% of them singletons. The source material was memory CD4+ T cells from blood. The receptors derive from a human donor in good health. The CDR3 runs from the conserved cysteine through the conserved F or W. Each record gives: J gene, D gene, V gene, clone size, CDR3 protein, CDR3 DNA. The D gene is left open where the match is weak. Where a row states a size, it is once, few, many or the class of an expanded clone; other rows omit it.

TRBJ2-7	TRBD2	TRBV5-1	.	CASSRDSGSSYEQYF	TGCGCCAGCAGCAGAGATAGCGGGAGCTCCTACGAGCAGTACTTC
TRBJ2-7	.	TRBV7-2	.	CASSLAGFEQYF	TGTGCCAGCAGCTTAGCAGGGTTCGAGCAGTACTTC
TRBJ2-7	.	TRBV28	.	CASSGGFSYEQYF	TGTGCCAGCAGCGGCGGCTTCTCCTACGAGCAGTACTTC
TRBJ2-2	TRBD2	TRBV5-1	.	CASSVRTSGMENGELFF	TGCGCCAGCAGCGTAAGGACTAGCGGTATGGAGAACGGGGAGCTGTTTTTT
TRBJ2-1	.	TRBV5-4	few	CASSLGGGQARRNEQFF	TGTGCCAGCAGCTTAGGGGGGGGCCAGGCCCGACGGAATGAGCAGTTCTTC
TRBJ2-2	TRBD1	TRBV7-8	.	CASSGQGSTGELFF	TGTGCCAGCAGTGGACAGGGGAGCACCGGGGAGCTGTTTTTT
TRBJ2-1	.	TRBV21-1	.	CASSRRDKFF	TGTGCCAGCAGCCGCCGGGACAAATTCTTC
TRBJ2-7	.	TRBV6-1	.	CASSEGTPAGHDAYEQYF	TGTGCCAGCAGTGAAGGGACCCCGGCCGGACACGACGCCTACGAGCAGTACTTC
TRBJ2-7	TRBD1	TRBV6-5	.	CATRTGQLEQYF	TGTGCCACCCGGACAGGGCAACTCGAGCAGTACTTC
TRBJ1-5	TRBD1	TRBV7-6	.	CASSQGVDLFSNQPQHF	TGTGCCAGCAGCCAGGGGGTGGATCTCTTCAGCAATCAGCCCCAGCATTTT